A single sample is the source of the 25 T cell receptor beta chains below, sequenced in a study of control samples from healthy donors and cancer patients. The table came from immunoSEQ multiplex PCR; TCRdb's copy has only in-frame clones and leaves some out. Among roughly 73,000 clones, around 92% were seen once, and the ten largest hold 4.5% to 7.5%. Sequencing used blood. Source of these receptors: a woman aged 55-75 years in good health.

The genes are TRBV7-2 and TRBJ2-7; the D is unclear. Germline values: CDR1 SGHTA, CDR2 FQGNSA. The V end was cut by 0 bases, the J end by 6 bases, with 6 bases between. This CDR3 comprises 12 residues. CDR3: CASSLALGEQYF. DNA of the CDR3: TGTGCCAGCAGCTTAGCGCTCGGCGAGCAGTACTTC.

V gene TRBV28 combines with J gene TRBJ1-1; D is undetermined. CDR3 length equals 10 residues. V dropped 4 bases and J dropped 9 bases, with 6 bases sitting between them. Germline lookup yields CDR1 MDHEN and CDR2 SYDVKM. The CDR3 reads CASSSRKAFF. The CDR3 nucleotides read TGTGCCAGCAGTTCTCGCAAAGCTTTCTTT.

V gene TRBV3-1 (or the pseudogene TRBV3-2) combines with J gene TRBJ2-7, with D perhaps matching TRBD1 (7 bases). This CDR3 has 14 residues. Germline V gene sequence: CDR1 LGHDT, CDR2 YNNKEL (reference sequence). V lost 3 bases and J 7 bases, leaving 16 bases between the germline ends. The CDR3 DNA reads as TGTGCCAGCAGCCAGTCAGGGGGGCTTGGAGAGCAGTACTTC. Its translation: CASSQSGGLGEQYF.

Of note for this clone: The junction does not match germline at one end; this may be a read error. The gene calls are TRBV19 and TRBJ2-1; 10 nucleotides align to TRBD2. CDR1 and CDR2 (germline): LNHDA, SQIVND (reference sequence). This CDR3 has 14 amino acids. The CDR3 bases are TGTGCCAGTAGTATTATGGCTAGCGGGAGTGACGTTCTCTTC. This encodes CASSIMASGSDVLF.

CDR3 loop: CASSSNPGRVGEKLFF. In DNA, the CDR3 is TGCGCCAGCAGCTCGAACCCCGGGAGGGTTGGTGAAAAACTGTTTTTT. The genes are TRBV5-1 and TRBJ1-4, with unresolved D. Trimming took off 3 bases at V and 7 bases at J, with 19 bases between the two ends. Germline values: CDR1 SGHRS, CDR2 YFSETQ. CDR3 length: 16 residues.

This clone was detected only a few times. The chain couples TRBV12-3 or TRBV12-4 to TRBJ2-2; D gene uncertain. Trimming took off 4 bases at V and 7 bases at J, with 7 bases between the two ends. The CDR3 is 12 residues long. CDR3 nucleotides: TGTGCCAGCAGTTACGGAATCGGGGAGCTGTTTTTT. Protein: CASSYGIGELFF.

The chain couples TRBV5-1 to TRBJ2-2; D is perhaps TRBD1 (6 bases). This CDR3 has 15 amino acids. The germline V gene encodes CDR1 SGHRS and CDR2 YFSETQ. Trimming took 6 bases from V and 0 from J, leaving 12 bases between them. CDR3 DNA sequence: TGCGCCAGCACCCAGGGGACAACGAACACCGGGGAGCTGTTTTTT. It yields the protein CASTQGTTNTGELFF.

The chain joins TRBV6-2 or TRBV6-3 to TRBJ1-5; TRBD1 is a possible D gene (5 bases). CDR1 and CDR2 from the germline V gene are MNHEY and SVGEGT. Trimming shortened V by 5 bases and J by 0 bases, and 8 bases separated the two germline ends. This CDR3 region has 14 residues. The CDR3 loop is CASSTGNSNQPQHF. In nucleotides, the CDR3 is TGTGCCAGCAGTACAGGAAATAGCAATCAGCCCCAGCATTTT.

The chain is built from TRBV28 and TRBJ2-2; TRBD2 matches at 13 bases. Germline loops: CDR1 MDHEN, CDR2 SYDVKM. The CDR3 consists of 15 residues. V was pared by 8 bases and J by 5 bases, with 5 bases of the junction left unmatched. The CDR3 region is CASGTSGTTTGELFF. The CDR3 DNA reads as TGTGCCAGCGGGACTAGCGGGACGACTACCGGGGAGCTGTTTTTT.

The gene calls are TRBV3-1 (or the pseudogene TRBV3-2) and TRBJ2-6; D is unclear. V lost 2 bases to trimming and J lost 1 base, with 3 bases between them. Per germline, CDR1 LGHDT and CDR2 YNNKEL (reference sequence). This CDR3 comprises 14 residues. The CDR3 sequence: CASSQTSGANVLTF. The CDR3 nucleotides read TGTGCCAGCAGCCAAACATCTGGGGCCAACGTCCTGACTTTC.

This chain's CDR3 is CASSQTGRYEQYF. CDR3 nucleotide sequence: TGCGCCAGCAGCCAGACAGGGAGGTACGAGCAGTACTTC. The V and J genes are TRBV5-1 and TRBJ2-7; weak D call: TRBD1 (7 bases). Trimming took 4 bases from V and 4 from J, leaving 12 bases between them. Germline assignment: CDR1 SGHRS and CDR2 YFSETQ. The CDR3 length is 13 residues.

CDR3: CASSIIHSSGRDEQFF. CDR3 DNA: TGTGCCAGTAGTATAATTCATTCTAGCGGGAGAGATGAGCAGTTCTTC. The chain links TRBV19 to TRBJ2-1; the match to TRBD2 covers 10 bases. J lost 8 bases, V lost 2 bases, and 9 bases had no gene match. This CDR3 is built from 16 residues. The germline CDR1 and CDR2 sequences are LNHDA and SQIVND (reference sequence).

The V call is TRBV7-8, the J call TRBJ2-1, with TRBD2 matching over 15 bases. With V trimmed by 3 bases and J by 10 bases, 10 bases remained unmatched. The CDR3 has 17 residues. The germline V gene has CDR1 SGHVS and CDR2 FQNEAQ. CDR3 sequence: CASSFALGTSGRIEQFF. CDR3 in DNA: TGTGCCAGCAGCTTTGCGCTCGGGACTAGCGGGAGGATCGAGCAGTTCTTC.

The chain uses TRBV28 and TRBJ2-1, with D uncertain. V was shortened by 6 bases and J by 1 base, with 13 bases between the two germline ends. This CDR3 comprises 15 residues. Per the germline V gene, CDR1 is MDHEN and CDR2 is SYDVKM. The CDR3 coding sequence is TGTGCCAGCAGCAGGAAGGGCCGATCCTACAATGAGCAGTTCTTC. Translated, it gives CASSRKGRSYNEQFF. Supplemented by reference TRBV28 and TRBJ2-1, the full variable domain reads DVKVTQSSRYLVKRTGEKVFLECVQDMDHENMFWYRQDPGLGLRLIYFSYDVKMKEKGDIPEGYSVSREKKERFSLILESASTNQTSMYLCASSRKGRSYNEQFFGPGTRLTVL.

The gene calls are TRBV4-2 and TRBJ2-7, with a possible D match to TRBD2 (6 bases). The V and J ends lost 6 bases and 7 bases respectively, with 16 bases between them. The CDR3 is 13 residues long. The germline V gene encodes CDR1 LGHNA and CDR2 YNFKEQ. The CDR3 DNA sequence: TGTGCCAGCAGTCGACTAGACAGCGGAGAGCAGTACTTC. This gives the protein CASSRLDSGEQYF.

The genes are TRBV6-5 and TRBJ1-5, with D possibly being TRBD1 (6 bases). The CDR3 length is 15 residues. Per germline, CDR1 MNHEY and CDR2 SVGAGI. Trimming took off 6 bases at V and 9 bases at J, with 21 bases between the two ends. The CDR3 is CASRKQGPEGGPQHF. The CDR3 DNA reads as TGTGCCAGCAGGAAACAGGGACCAGAAGGGGGGCCCCAGCATTTT.

V gene TRBV28 combines with J gene TRBJ1-2; D is ambiguous. This CDR3 is built from 14 residues. CDR1 is MDHEN, CDR2 SYDVKM, per germline. Trimming cost V 7 bases and J 0 bases, with 12 bases left between them. CDR3 nucleotide sequence: TGTGCCAGCACTGTGACAAGGCCTAACTATGGCTACACCTTC. This sequence encodes CASTVTRPNYGYTF.

V is TRBV18 and J is TRBJ2-5; D is undetermined. V lost 2 bases to trimming and J lost 2 bases, with 6 bases between them. CDR1 and CDR2 from the germline V gene are KGHSH and LQKENI. The length of the CDR3 is 13 residues. The CDR3 protein is CASSPLQQETQYF. Here the CDR3 DNA reads TGTGCCAGCTCACCATTACAGCAAGAGACCCAGTACTTC.

The CDR3 reads CAISESLASSYEQYF. The DNA for the CDR3 is TGTGCCATCAGTGAGTCGCTAGCGAGCTCCTACGAGCAGTACTTC. The chain links TRBV10-3 to TRBJ2-7, with a tentative D call TRBD2 (6 bases). The CDR3 has 15 residues. Germline V gives CDR1 ENHRY, CDR2 SYGVKD. V lost 0 bases and J 0 bases, leaving 9 bases between the germline ends.

The rearrangement links TRBV7-9 to TRBJ2-1; weak D call: TRBD2 (6 bases). The CDR3 consists of 15 residues. Per the germline V gene, CDR1 is SEHNR and CDR2 is FQNEAQ (reference sequence). Trimming removed 5 bases from V and 6 bases from J, with 17 bases in between. The CDR3 nucleotides read TGTGCCAGCAGCCTAAGACTAGGTTATTCCAATGAGCAGTTCTTC. Its protein product is CASSLRLGYSNEQFF.

The chain has TRBV6-5 and TRBJ1-3; D remains unclear. Germline V lookup: CDR1 MNHEY, CDR2 SVGAGI. The V end lost 10 bases, the J end lost 0 bases, and 10 bases lay between the germline ends. The CDR3 consists of 13 residues. CDR3 amino acids: CAITVNSGNTIYF. Written as DNA, the CDR3 is TGTGCCATTACAGTTAACTCTGGAAACACCATATATTTT.

The chain carries TRBV24-1 and TRBJ2-5, with D perhaps matching TRBD1 (5 bases). Germline V gene data show CDR1 as KGHDR and CDR2 as SFDVKD. The CDR3 contains 15 residues. V lost 4 bases, J lost 4 bases, and 15 bases lay in between. The CDR3 protein is CATSDSRVVGETQYF. The CDR3 region has the DNA TGTGCCACCAGTGACAGCAGGGTGGTGGGAGAGACCCAGTACTTC.

The CDR3 nucleotides are TGTGCCAGTAGTCCCGACCCGTCCGGGACAGGGGGCTCCTACGAGCAGTACTTC. Its translation is CASSPDPSGTGGSYEQYF. This chain connects TRBV19 to TRBJ2-7, with TRBD1 identical over 11 bases. The germline V gene has CDR1 LNHDA and CDR2 SQIVND (reference sequence). This CDR3 contains 18 residues. The ends lost 5 bases at V and 0 bases at J; junction bases unmatched: 12. The full variable domain, completed using reference TRBV19 and TRBJ2-7, is DGGITQSPKYLFRKEGQNVTLSCEQNLNHDAMYWYRQDPGQGLRLIYYSQIVNDFQKGDIAEGYSVSREKKESFPLTVTSAQKNPTAFYLCASSPDPSGTGGSYEQYFGPGTRLTVT.

This chain joins TRBV12-3 or TRBV12-4 and TRBJ2-4, with unresolved D. This CDR3 region has 13 residues. V dropped 5 bases and J dropped 9 bases, with 14 bases sitting between them. CDR3 DNA: TGTGCCAGCAGTCCCGGGCCTGAACGCATTCAGTACTTC. Residues: CASSPGPERIQYF.

This chain joins TRBV7-3 and TRBJ2-3; 9 nucleotides line up with TRBD2. This CDR3 has 15 amino acids. V dropped 5 bases and J dropped 10; count of bases not matched to a gene: 13. Per germline, CDR1 SGHTA and CDR2 FQGTGA. For the CDR3, the DNA is TGTGCCAGCAGCCCGACACTAGCGGGTATGCCTGCGCAGTATTTT. It specifies CASSPTLAGMPAQYF.